Below are 22 T cell receptor beta chains sequenced from a single sample in a study of Graves' ophthalmopathy and Graves' hyperthyroidism. The sequenced template was RNA, covering the TCR beta CDR3 region. First-round RT-PCR used HTBI primers; second-round multiplex PCR followed. MiXCR, run by TCRdb on the multiplex PCR reads, gives a single entry per CDR3 protein. This sample has about 210,000 distinct CDR3 sequences, with under 30% found just once. The sample consisted of peripheral blood. These receptors came from a man in his fifties or sixties with Graves' ophthalmopathy.

The rearrangement uses TRBV6-1 and TRBJ2-6; 7 positions match TRBD2. This CDR3 is 12 amino acids long. J lost 13 bases, V lost 4 bases, and 4 bases had no gene match. In germline, CDR1 is MNHNS, CDR2 SASEGT. The CDR3 sequence: CASSGEGFVLTF. The CDR3 region has the DNA TGTGCCAGCAGTGGGGAGGGTTTTGTCCTGACTTTC.

This clonotype showed up many times. The CDR3: CASSGRQGAPGANVLTF. The DNA of the CDR3 is TGTGCCAGCAGCGGGAGACAGGGGGCGCCTGGGGCCAACGTCCTGACTTTC. The J gene is TRBJ2-6, the V gene TRBV12-3 or TRBV12-4; 10 positions agree with TRBD1. The V segment lost 6 bases and the J segment 2 bases; nucleotides outside the gene matches: 7. The CDR3 extends over 17 amino acids.

This clonotype showed up just once. The chain has TRBV9 and TRBJ2-2; 8 bases line up with TRBD2. This CDR3 is built from 14 residues. With 3 bases clipped from V and 7 bases from J, the junction kept 5 bases outside the gene matches. Germline V gene lookup returns CDR1 SGDLS and CDR2 YYNGEE. CDR3 region: CASSGGGSNGELFF. The CDR3 bases are TGTGCCAGCAGCGGCGGGGGGTCGAACGGGGAGCTGTTTTTT.

This clonotype was counted at least ten times. The chain combines TRBV6-1 with TRBJ2-5, with D unresolved. Germline V gives CDR1 MNHNS, CDR2 SASEGT. Trimming took 4 bases from V and 1 from J, leaving 7 bases between them. The CDR3 extends over 13 amino acids. This CDR3 is CASSGPGQETQYF. The CDR3, as DNA: TGTGCCAGCAGTGGGCCGGGCCAAGAGACCCAGTACTTC.

This chain uses TRBV28 with TRBJ2-7; 9 bases line up with TRBD2. The V and J ends lost 2 bases and 2 bases, in that order; junction bases with no gene match: 4. Germline CDR1 reads MDHEN; CDR2 reads SYDVKM. This CDR3 spans 15 amino acids. The CDR3 protein is CASSLQREVPYEQYF. Here the CDR3 DNA reads TGTGCCAGCAGTTTACAGCGGGAGGTTCCCTACGAGCAGTACTTC. The whole variable domain, remainder taken from reference TRBV28 and TRBJ2-7, is DVKVTQSSRYLVKRTGEKVFLECVQDMDHENMFWYRQDPGLGLRLIYFSYDVKMKEKGDIPEGYSVSREKKERFSLILESASTNQTSMYLCASSLQREVPYEQYFGPGTRLTVT.

This clonotype was observed at least ten times. The chain recombines TRBV6-2 or TRBV6-3 with TRBJ2-7, with TRBD2 as a possible D gene (6 bases). The CDR3 spans 18 residues. Looked up from germline, CDR1 is MNHEY and CDR2 is SVGEGT. The V and J ends lost 0 bases and 2 bases respectively, with 20 bases between them. The DNA of the CDR3 is TGTGCCAGCAGTTACTCGAACCGGGTCAGCGGGCCAACCTACGAGCAGTACTTC. As protein: CASSYSNRVSGPTYEQYF.

J is TRBJ1-2 and V is TRBV20-1; D is unresolved. The CDR3 totals 10 residues. Germline V gene data show CDR1 as DFQATT and CDR2 as SNEGSKA (reference sequence). The chain's CDR3 is CSATENGYTF. Written as DNA, the CDR3 is TGCAGCGCCACTGAGAATGGCTACACCTTC.

This clonotype was observed a handful of times. The chain has TRBV12-3 or TRBV12-4 and TRBJ1-1; D gene unclear. The V end was cut by 6 bases, the J end by 1 base, with 15 bases between. The CDR3 has 15 amino acids. CDR3: CASSKHGRANTEAFF. CDR3 nucleotides: TGTGCCAGCAGCAAGCATGGGCGGGCGAACACTGAAGCTTTCTTT.

The V call is TRBV6-2 or TRBV6-3, the J call TRBJ2-7; D is unclear. CDR3 length: 13 amino acids. Trimming pared 2 bases from V and 3 bases from J, leaving 8 bases between. Germline V gene lookup returns CDR1 MNHEY and CDR2 SVGEGT. As DNA, the CDR3 is TGTGCCAGCAGTTACCCCGTGAGCTACGAGCAGTACTTC. This translates into CASSYPVSYEQYF.

For the CDR3, the DNA is TGTGCCAGCAAATTAGGACAGACGAACACTGAAGCTTTCTTT. The encoded protein is CASKLGQTNTEAFF. The chain has TRBV12-3 or TRBV12-4 and TRBJ1-1, with D possibly TRBD1 on 6 matching bases. Trimming pared 7 bases from V and 1 base from J, leaving 13 bases between. This CDR3 has 14 amino acids.

For this clonotype: The junction and the germline gene differ at one end; a read error may be behind it. The chain uses TRBV19 and TRBJ2-2, with a tentative D call TRBD2 (6 bases). Germline V gene data show CDR1 as LNHDA and CDR2 as SQIVND (reference sequence). The CDR3 has 14 residues. This chain's CDR3 is CANSRRADTGELFF. For the CDR3, the DNA is TGTGCCAATAGTAGGAGGGCCGACACCGGGGAGCTGTTTTTT.

The sample holds many counts of this clonotype. The V gene is TRBV7-2, the J gene TRBJ1-5, with D perhaps matching TRBD1 (6 bases). This CDR3 comprises 16 residues. Trimming took 5 bases from V and 0 from J, leaving 14 bases between them. Germline loops: CDR1 SGHTA, CDR2 FQGNSA. The CDR3 protein is CASSISGQFSNQPQHF. The CDR3, as DNA: TGTGCCAGCAGCATAAGTGGACAGTTTAGCAATCAGCCCCAGCATTTT. Filled out from reference TRBV7-2 and TRBJ1-5, the complete variable domain reads GAGVSQSPSNKVTEKGKDVELRCDPISGHTALYWYRQSLGQGLEFLIYFQGNSAPDKSGLPSDRFSAERTGGSVSTLTIQRTQQEDSAVYLCASSISGQFSNQPQHFGDGTRLSIL.

The chain combines TRBV7-9 with TRBJ2-7, with D maybe TRBD1 (6 bases). Germline CDR1 and CDR2: SEHNR and FQNEAQ (reference sequence). There are 14 residues in the CDR3. V was clipped by 1 base and J by 9 bases, with 16 bases between them. DNA of the CDR3: TGTGCCAGCAGCTTAGGGACAGCAAGTTTAGGGCAGTACTTC. Translated, it gives CASSLGTASLGQYF.

This clonotype was seen repeatedly, ten times or more. The rearrangement joins TRBV29-1 to TRBJ2-7, with D perhaps TRBD1 (6 bases). Germline V gene lookup returns CDR1 SQVTM and CDR2 ANQGSEA. The CDR3 sequence is 14 residues long. The V end was cut by 6 bases, the J end by 5 bases, with 20 bases between. The CDR3 coding sequence is TGCAGCGTCCACTCCGGGACAAGGTGGGACGAGCAGTACTTC. Translation gives CSVHSGTRWDEQYF.

The rearrangement links TRBV11-2 to TRBJ1-3; 7 bases agree with TRBD1. The CDR3 consists of 16 residues. Trimming removed 5 bases from V and 0 bases from J; junction bases left unmatched: 7. Germline CDR1 reads SGHAT; CDR2 reads FQNNGV. CDR3 bases: TGTGCCAGCAGCCTTGACAGGGCCGTCTCTGGAAACACCATATATTTT. Amino acids: CASSLDRAVSGNTIYF.

This clonotype was picked up many times. The chain carries TRBV2 and TRBJ1-1; D unresolved. The CDR3 loop spans 13 amino acids. Deletions cut 2 bases from V and 1 base from J, with 5 bases between. From germline, CDR1 is SNHLY and CDR2 FYNNEI. CDR3 nucleotide sequence: TGTGCCAGCAGTGAAATCGAGAACACTGAAGCTTTCTTT. Translation gives CASSEIENTEAFF.

This clonotype has ten or more counts. This chain links TRBV20-1 with TRBJ2-2; 7 bases are a match to TRBD2. The CDR3 has 14 amino acids. The germline V gene has CDR1 DFQATT and CDR2 SNEGSKA (reference sequence). V gave up 4 bases and J gave up 6 bases; unmatched junction bases: 8. DNA of the CDR3: TGCAGTGCTACCTCCGAGACTAGCCCCGGGGAGCTGTTTTTT. It encodes CSATSETSPGELFF.

Ten or more counts support this clonotype. The chain recombines TRBV30 with TRBJ2-5; the D is unclear. In germline, CDR1 is GTSNPN, CDR2 SVGIG (reference sequence). V dropped 0 bases and J dropped 5 bases, with 10 bases sitting between them. This CDR3 spans 13 amino acids. In nucleotides, the CDR3 is TGTGCCTGGAGTGTACCGGTGGGGGAGACCCAGTACTTC. The encoded protein is CAWSVPVGETQYF.

This clonotype has at least ten counts. The chain recombines TRBV12-3 or TRBV12-4 with TRBJ1-1; 7 bases align to TRBD1. V lost 5 bases, J lost 6 bases, and 9 bases stayed unmatched. The CDR3 extends over 14 amino acids. The CDR3 here is CASSPGQDNAEAFF. The CDR3 DNA reads TGTGCCAGCAGTCCTGGACAGGATAACGCTGAAGCTTTCTTT.

The sample holds many counts of this clonotype. This sequence joins TRBV30 and TRBJ2-5; D is perhaps TRBD1 (6 bases). CDR3 length equals 13 residues. V was clipped by 5 bases and J by 3 bases, with 13 bases between them. Germline V lookup: CDR1 GTSNPN, CDR2 SVGIG (reference sequence). The CDR3 protein is CAWSEGVKETQYF. In nucleotides, the CDR3 is TGTGCCTGGTCCGAGGGGGTAAAAGAGACCCAGTACTTC.

The gene calls are TRBV11-3 and TRBJ1-1; TRBD1 aligns across 11 bases. The CDR3 is 15 amino acids. Germline V gene lookup returns CDR1 SGHNT and CDR2 YENEEA. V gave up 4 bases and J gave up 5 bases; unmatched junction bases: 6. CDR3 loop: CASSWDRGSGTEAFF. In nucleotides, the CDR3 is TGTGCCAGCAGCTGGGACAGGGGGTCGGGTACTGAAGCTTTCTTT.

This clonotype was observed at least ten times. The chain has TRBV6-5 and TRBJ1-5; tentatively, D is TRBD1 (6 bases). Germline V gene data show CDR1 as MNHEY and CDR2 as SVGAGI. V gave up 2 bases and J gave up 1 base, with 12 bases separating them. The CDR3 length is 16 residues. For the CDR3, the DNA is TGTGCCAGCAGTTACGGGACACGGAAAAGCAATCAGCCCCAGCATTTT. Its protein is CASSYGTRKSNQPQHF.